The 12 T cell receptor beta chains reported below all come from one sample, sequenced in a study of cytotoxic CD8 clonotypes in ibrutinib-treated CLL. Data came from immunoSEQ multiplex PCR; TCRdb stores just in-frame clones and leaves some out. The data show tens of thousands of clones, around 69% seen once. The input for sequencing was PBMCs, taken at disease progression, from a patient treated with ibrutinib. The receptor source for this set is a human donor with chronic lymphocytic leukemia.

This rearrangement joins TRBV2 to TRBJ2-7, with TRBD1 matching over 7 bases. Losses at the gene ends were 7 bases for V and 5 bases for J; bases not matched to a gene: 8. The CDR3 is 13 residues long. Germline V gene lookup returns CDR1 SNHLY and CDR2 FYNNEI. The DNA of the CDR3 is TGTGCCAGCACTGGGACAGCTACCCACGAGCAGTACTTC. It translates to CASTGTATHEQYF.

This clone occurred once. The J gene is TRBJ1-6, the V gene TRBV4-1; no reliable D call. The germline V gene has CDR1 MGHRA and CDR2 YSYEKL. The length of the CDR3 is 16 residues. With 1 base removed from V and 0 bases from J, the gap between germline ends came to 7 bases. For the CDR3, the DNA is TGCGCCAGCAGCCAAGTACAGAGCTCCTATAATTCACCCCTCCACTTT. Its translation: CASSQVQSSYNSPLHF.

This clone came up a few times. The chain joins TRBV5-6 to TRBJ2-1; 10 bases are shared with TRBD1. V shed 6 bases, J shed 4 bases, and the junction held 7 bases outside the gene matches. CDR1 is SGHDT, CDR2 YYEEEE, per germline. This CDR3 contains 15 residues. CDR3 residues: CASTLDRGSYNEQFF. CDR3 bases: TGTGCCAGCACCCTGGACAGGGGGTCTTACAATGAGCAGTTCTTC.

This clone turned up a few times. The chain couples TRBV30 to TRBJ1-2; possible D gene TRBD1, 5 bases. From germline, CDR1 is GTSNPN and CDR2 SVGIG (reference sequence). V lost 7 bases, J lost 0 bases, and 9 bases lay in between. This CDR3 has 12 amino acids. The CDR3 region is CASTVPNYGYTF. The DNA for the CDR3 is TGTGCCTCGACAGTTCCTAACTATGGCTACACCTTC.

The rearrangement joins TRBV10-3 to TRBJ1-1; 7 nucleotides agree with TRBD1. CDR3 length: 15 amino acids. The V segment lost 3 bases and the J segment 0 bases; nucleotides outside the gene matches: 4. CDR1 is ENHRY and CDR2 is SYGVKD in the germline V gene. In DNA form, the CDR3 reads TGTGCCATCAGTGATCCGACAGGGTTGAACACTGAAGCTTTCTTT. The encoded protein is CAISDPTGLNTEAFF.

The rearrangement uses TRBV11-2 and TRBJ2-3, with 9 bases identical to TRBD2. Trimming took 0 bases from V and 1 from J; bases not matched to a gene: 2. CDR3 size: 16 residues. The germline V gene has CDR1 SGHAT and CDR2 FQNNGV. CDR3 coding DNA: TGTGCCAGCAGCTTAGAAGCGGGGGGACGCACAGATACGCAGTATTTT. This sequence encodes CASSLEAGGRTDTQYF.

The V and J genes are TRBV6-4 and TRBJ1-2, with D possibly being TRBD1 (5 bases). Trimming shortened V by 7 bases and J by 6 bases, and 15 bases separated the two germline ends. The CDR3 extends over 13 amino acids. CDR1 is MRHNA, CDR2 SNTAGT, per germline. CDR3 region: CASISGDENGYTF. CDR3 DNA: TGTGCCAGCATCTCTGGGGACGAGAATGGCTACACCTTC.

This clone was seen just once. The chain recombines TRBV10-3 with TRBJ1-4; D is ambiguous. Germline V CDR1 and CDR2: ENHRY, SYGVKD. V was clipped by 2 bases and J by 5 bases, with 12 bases between them. The CDR3 extends over 15 amino acids. CDR3 bases: TGTGCCATCAGTGAGGGAGATTTTGCGAATGAAAAACTGTTTTTT. Translation gives CAISEGDFANEKLFF.

This clone was observed once. The rearrangement uses TRBV10-3 and TRBJ1-1; D is undetermined. The CDR3 is 13 amino acids. Germline V gene sequence: CDR1 ENHRY, CDR2 SYGVKD. V was cut by 7 bases and J by 1 base, with 10 bases left in between. CDR3 in DNA: TGTGCCATCACCGAACCAGGGAACACTGAAGCTTTCTTT. Translating it yields CAITEPGNTEAFF.

This clone appeared once. This chain connects TRBV18 to TRBJ1-1; 7 bases line up with TRBD1. This CDR3 spans 14 amino acids. V lost 6 bases to trimming and J lost 3 bases; unmatched junction nucleotides: 7. Per the germline V gene, CDR1 is KGHSH and CDR2 is LQKENI. CDR3 in DNA: TGTGCCAGCTCGGCGACAGGGCCCGACACTGAAGCTTTCTTT. This gives the protein CASSATGPDTEAFF.

The CDR3 loop reads CSVDRAGETQYF. The CDR3 DNA sequence: TGCAGCGTTGATAGGGCGGGGGAGACCCAGTACTTC. The chain employs TRBV29-1 and TRBJ2-5, with D possibly TRBD2 on 6 matching bases. V was pared by 3 bases and J by 5 bases, with 10 bases between. Germline V lookup: CDR1 SQVTM, CDR2 ANQGSEA. The CDR3 covers 12 residues.

This clone was counted many times. The J gene is TRBJ1-2, the V gene TRBV27; 9 positions agree with TRBD1. V lost 3 bases, J lost 4 bases, and 15 bases stayed unmatched. This CDR3 comprises 18 residues. Per germline, CDR1 MNHEY and CDR2 SMNVEV (reference sequence). CDR3 coding DNA: TGTGCCAGCAGTTTCACAGGGGGCGAAATGTTAGGTCCCTATGGCTACACCTTC. Translating it yields CASSFTGGEMLGPYGYTF.